This passage covers 30 T cell receptor beta chains from one sample sequenced in a study of a mutant IDH1 vaccine in newly diagnosed glioma (dated by TCRdb to about 2021). The meaning of the sample's time point label: baseline, week 1 (first vaccination visit). The treatment or condition label for this specimen denotes: pre-vaccination baseline after standard-of-care therapy. Library preparation was by the immunoSEQ multiplex PCR assay. TCRdb obtained this table from immuneACCESS and retained in-frame rearrangements with V and J assigned. These tables miss some clones; where compared with another copy, unresolved V genes account for less than half of the shortfall, and the remainder is unexplained. The sample table contains around 63,000 clones; only one count was recorded for about 90% of them. The ten largest clonotypes hold roughly 2.5% of the sample. The material sequenced was PBMCs, taken from a glioma patient treated with radiotherapy, temozolomide or both. The receptors stem from a man in his forties or fifties with glioma.

The chain joins TRBV2 to TRBJ2-5; D call uncertain. CDR1 is SNHLY and CDR2 is FYNNEI in the germline V gene. V lost 1 base to trimming and J lost 7 bases, with 10 bases between them. The CDR3 has 13 amino acids. The CDR3 is CASSEETDGTQYF. CDR3 nucleotides: TGTGCCAGCAGTGAAGAAACAGACGGGACCCAGTACTTC.

The sample holds a few counts of this clone. The chain carries TRBV4-2 and TRBJ2-7, with D unresolved. The germline CDR1 and CDR2 sequences are LGHNA and YNFKEQ. Trimming pared 3 bases from V and 6 bases from J, leaving 21 bases between. The CDR3 runs to 16 residues. DNA for the CDR3: TGTGCCAGCAGCCAGGGAATGATGAGTGGAACCGTCGAGCAGTACTTC. It codes for CASSQGMMSGTVEQYF.

The J gene is TRBJ2-1, the V gene TRBV7-6, with TRBD1 matching over 8 bases. Unmatched junction bases numbered 8, after V lost 5 bases and J lost 8 bases. Germline V gene lookup returns CDR1 SGHVS and CDR2 FNYEAQ. The CDR3 contains 14 residues. The CDR3 loop is CASSPTGVRDEQFF. The CDR3 DNA reads as TGTGCCAGCAGCCCGACAGGGGTGAGGGATGAGCAGTTCTTC.

The chain employs TRBV4-3 and TRBJ2-5, with 10 bases fitting TRBD2. With the DNA end fitting TRBJ2-7 better, the J assignment may be wrong. This CDR3 spans 14 amino acids. Germline CDR1 LGHNA, CDR2 YSLEER. The CDR3 DNA follows: TGCGCCAGCAGCCAAGGTAGCGGGGGGTACGAGCAGTACTTC. Encoded protein: CASSQGSGGYEQYF.

The chain carries TRBV7-9 and TRBJ1-1; 12 bases match TRBD1. V shed 5 bases and J 9 bases; nucleotides not matched to a gene: 1. The CDR3 is 12 amino acids. Germline CDR1 and CDR2: SEHNR and FQNEAQ (reference sequence). The CDR3, as DNA: TGTGCCAGCAGCCGGGACAGGGGGCAAGCTTTCTTT. It encodes CASSRDRGQAFF.

The chain is built from TRBV28 and TRBJ1-5; TRBD1 is a possible D gene (6 bases). This CDR3 is 13 amino acids long. V was trimmed by 10 bases and J by 3 bases, leaving 13 bases between them. CDR1 and CDR2 from the germline V gene are MDHEN and SYDVKM. CDR3 loop: CAIRQDPNQPQHF. In DNA, the CDR3 is TGTGCCATTCGACAGGACCCCAATCAGCCCCAGCATTTT.

This chain connects TRBV27 to TRBJ1-5, with D uncertain. Germline V CDR1 and CDR2: MNHEY, SMNVEV (reference sequence). Trimming cost V 5 bases and J 0 bases, with 8 bases left between them. This CDR3 region has 14 residues. CDR3 sequence (DNA): TGTGCCAGCAGTCCGCAATCTAGCAATCAGCCCCAGCATTTT. Encoded protein: CASSPQSSNQPQHF.

This sequence joins TRBV2 and TRBJ1-4; D is ambiguous. In germline, CDR1 is SNHLY, CDR2 FYNNEI. The length of the CDR3 is 13 residues. The V gene lost 6 bases and the J gene lost 4 bases, with 9 bases spanning the gap. CDR3: CASRGENNEKLFF. CDR3 in DNA: TGTGCCAGCAGAGGAGAAAATAATGAAAAACTGTTTTTT.

V gene TRBV4-3 combines with J gene TRBJ2-6; D gene ambiguous. CDR3 length equals 17 residues. Germline assignment: CDR1 LGHNA and CDR2 YSLEER. V was pared by 0 bases and J by 0 bases, with 9 bases between. The CDR3 protein is CASSQDYRYSGANVLTF. For the CDR3, the DNA is TGCGCCAGCAGCCAAGATTACCGCTACTCTGGGGCCAACGTCCTGACTTTC.

This clone was seen only once. This rearrangement joins TRBV28 to TRBJ1-5; 9 nucleotides align to TRBD1. V gave up 6 bases and J gave up 7 bases; unmatched junction bases: 4. Germline V CDR1 and CDR2: MDHEN, SYDVKM. The CDR3 totals 13 residues. DNA for the CDR3: TGTGCCAGCAGACCGACAGGGGGGCAGCCCCAGCATTTT. This translates into CASRPTGGQPQHF.

V and J are TRBV6-6 and TRBJ1-2; perhaps TRBD1 as D (6 bases). The CDR3 loop spans 14 amino acids. CDR1 MNHNY and CDR2 SVGAGI come from the germline V gene (reference sequence). Deletions cut 7 bases from V and 7 bases from J, with 19 bases between. The CDR3 reads CASTRTAFERGYTF. CDR3 nucleotides: TGTGCCAGCACTCGGACAGCTTTTGAACGTGGCTACACCTTC.

CDR3 protein: CASSPTDLEMETQYF. CDR3 sequence (DNA): TGTGCCAGCAGCCCGACGGATTTAGAGATGGAGACCCAGTACTTC. This chain connects TRBV7-9 to TRBJ2-5; D not resolved. Germline-derived CDR1 and CDR2 are SEHNR and FQNEAQ (reference sequence). CDR3 length equals 15 residues. V lost 5 bases and J 5 bases, leaving 18 bases between the germline ends.

The chain carries TRBV4-2 and TRBJ2-7; D is possibly TRBD1 (6 bases). The CDR3 runs to 15 residues. Germline V gene data show CDR1 as LGHNA and CDR2 as YNFKEQ. Trimming took 0 bases from V and 5 from J, leaving 14 bases between them. This CDR3 reads CASSQEVNRADEQYF. In nucleotides, the CDR3 is TGTGCCAGCAGCCAAGAGGTCAACAGGGCAGACGAGCAGTACTTC.

The rearrangement joins TRBV28 to TRBJ2-2; D is ambiguous. Germline lookup yields CDR1 MDHEN and CDR2 SYDVKM. This CDR3 has 19 amino acids. V was cut by 6 bases and J by 2 bases, with 25 bases left in between. The CDR3 spells CASSPGSFWSDANTGELFF. The CDR3 DNA sequence: TGTGCCAGCAGCCCAGGTTCGTTTTGGAGCGACGCTAACACCGGGGAGCTGTTTTTT.

This clone has just a few counts. The chain recombines TRBV19 with TRBJ1-5; D not certain. Germline V gene lookup returns CDR1 LNHDA and CDR2 SQIVND (reference sequence). The length of the CDR3 is 13 residues. Trimming cost V 10 bases and J 3 bases, with 13 bases left between them. DNA of the CDR3: TGTGCCACAAGCGATAGAACCAATCAGCCCCAGCATTTT. Its protein product is CATSDRTNQPQHF.

This chain connects TRBV5-1 to TRBJ2-7; 8 nucleotides match TRBD1. Germline V gene data show CDR1 as SGHRS and CDR2 as YFSETQ. The CDR3 loop spans 12 amino acids. V was clipped by 7 bases and J by 6 bases; unmatched bases: 6. CDR3 in amino acids: CASGQGEGEQYF. DNA of the CDR3: TGCGCCAGCGGACAGGGTGAGGGCGAGCAGTACTTC.

V gene TRBV7-8 combines with J gene TRBJ2-7; 7 bases line up with TRBD2. The CDR3 contains 15 residues. V shed 3 bases, J shed 1 base, and the junction held 6 bases outside the gene matches. Germline values: CDR1 SGHVS, CDR2 FQNEAQ. The CDR3 DNA follows: TGTGCCAGCAGCTTTCGAACTAGCGTATCCTACGAGCAGTACTTC. This codes for CASSFRTSVSYEQYF.

The J gene is TRBJ2-7, the V gene TRBV27; 7 positions match TRBD1. Germline CDR1 MNHEY, CDR2 SMNVEV (reference sequence). The CDR3 covers 14 residues. J was trimmed by 7 bases and V by 7 bases; bases with no gene match: 13. For the CDR3, the DNA is TGTGCCAGCACTGGACAGGTGGGGTCAGGAGAGCAGTACTTC. It codes for CASTGQVGSGEQYF.

The chain combines TRBV28 with TRBJ1-1, with D possibly TRBD1 on 6 matching bases. The CDR3 has 14 amino acids. The germline gives CDR1 MDHEN, CDR2 SYDVKM. V lost 3 bases to trimming and J lost 5 bases, with 13 bases between them. The CDR3 loop is CASSLGGLGTEAFF. As DNA, the CDR3 is TGTGCCAGCAGTTTGGGGGGCTTAGGAACTGAAGCTTTCTTT.

The chain couples TRBV4-2 to TRBJ2-5, with D hard to call. Germline loops: CDR1 LGHNA, CDR2 YNFKEQ. There are 16 residues in the CDR3. The V and J ends lost 0 bases and 2 bases respectively, with 13 bases between them. DNA for the CDR3: TGTGCCAGCAGCCAAGACAGCCATCGGGCGCAAGAGACCCAGTACTTC. It specifies CASSQDSHRAQETQYF.

The chain employs TRBV7-9 and TRBJ1-2, with 10 bases fitting TRBD1. The CDR3 totals 17 residues. Per the germline V gene, CDR1 is SEHNR and CDR2 is FQNEAQ (reference sequence). Germline trimming cut 5 bases from V and 3 bases from J; bases unmatched to any gene: 12. The chain's CDR3 is CASSLPPGQGSHYGYTF. The CDR3 DNA is TGTGCCAGCAGCCTACCCCCGGGACAGGGGTCGCACTATGGCTACACCTTC.

This chain links TRBV6-5 with TRBJ1-5; no definite D call. Trimming stripped 5 bases from V and 3 bases from J, with 11 bases between. CDR1 is MNHEY and CDR2 is SVGAGI in the germline V gene. The CDR3 has 14 amino acids. The CDR3 DNA follows: TGTGCCAGCAGTCTCGACCGAGACAATCAGCCCCAGCATTTT. Translating gives CASSLDRDNQPQHF.

The chain is built from TRBV6-5 and TRBJ2-1, with 7 bases lining up with TRBD2. J was trimmed by 1 base and V by 6 bases; bases with no gene match: 6. Germline CDR1 and CDR2: MNHEY and SVGAGI. The CDR3 spans 15 residues. CDR3 protein: CASRWGGESYNEQFF. The CDR3 nucleotides read TGTGCCAGCAGATGGGGAGGGGAATCCTACAATGAGCAGTTCTTC.

Written as DNA, the CDR3 is TGCGCCAGCAGCGATACTAGCGGGGTCACAGATACGCAGTATTTT. Translating it yields CASSDTSGVTDTQYF. The V gene is TRBV5-1, the J gene TRBJ2-3; 10 bases fit TRBD2. Germline trimming cut 4 bases from V and 2 bases from J; bases unmatched to any gene: 4. CDR3 length: 15 amino acids. Germline V gene sequence: CDR1 SGHRS, CDR2 YFSETQ.

This chain links TRBV19 with TRBJ2-5; the D gene is possibly TRBD2 (6 bases). Germline V gene lookup returns CDR1 LNHDA and CDR2 SQIVND (reference sequence). The CDR3 totals 15 residues. Trimming took off 6 bases at V and 4 bases at J, with 18 bases between the two ends. CDR3 residues: CASSLRFGAGETQYF. The CDR3 DNA follows: TGTGCCAGTAGCCTCCGTTTCGGAGCGGGAGAGACCCAGTACTTC.

The chain combines TRBV4-2 with TRBJ2-5, with D perhaps being TRBD1 or TRBD2 (5 bases each). The CDR3 sequence is 16 residues long. CDR1 LGHNA and CDR2 YNFKEQ come from the germline V gene. V was trimmed by 4 bases and J by 1 base, leaving 16 bases between them. CDR3 amino acids: CASSPTGTDPQETQYF. The DNA for the CDR3 is TGTGCCAGCAGCCCTACCGGGACGGATCCCCAAGAGACCCAGTACTTC.

V is TRBV7-2 and J is TRBJ2-7; tentatively, D is TRBD2 (7 bases). V was pared by 4 bases and J by 3 bases, with 19 bases between. Germline CDR1 and CDR2: SGHTA and FQGNSA. The CDR3 covers 16 residues. CDR3 nucleotides: TGTGCCAGCAGCTCTTGGGGGGGCCCCGTCGGCTACGAGCAGTACTTC. It is translated as CASSSWGGPVGYEQYF.

The chain joins TRBV9 to TRBJ2-7; the match to TRBD2 covers 8 bases. The V gene end was trimmed by 4 bases and the J gene end by 4 bases; junction bases not matched to a gene: 10. Germline loops: CDR1 SGDLS, CDR2 YYNGEE. CDR3 length equals 15 residues. The CDR3 DNA is TGTGCCAGCAGCCCCCGGGGTAGCGGGGTGTACGAGCAGTACTTC. Protein: CASSPRGSGVYEQYF.

This chain joins TRBV19 and TRBJ2-1, with TRBD1 matching over 9 bases. CDR3 length: 14 amino acids. The V gene's germline CDR1 is LNHDA and CDR2 SQIVND (reference sequence). The ends lost 6 bases at V and 5 bases at J; junction bases unmatched: 5. CDR3 in DNA: TGTGCCAGTAGCGACAGGGGGTACAACAATGAGCAGTTCTTC. Translation gives CASSDRGYNNEQFF.

This clone occurred once. The J gene is TRBJ1-6, the V gene TRBV30; D remains ambiguous. Germline assignment: CDR1 GTSNPN and CDR2 SVGIG (reference sequence). The CDR3 is 13 residues long. Trimming removed 4 bases at V and 9 bases at J, with 13 bases between. CDR3 sequence (DNA): TGTGCCTGGAAGGCAGGCGTGGGTTCACCCCTCCACTTT. The encoded protein is CAWKAGVGSPLHF.